This T cell receptor beta chain was captured in a study of beta chain features in type 1 diabetes. Regarding the study as a whole: Whatever favoring of shorter templates PCR might show would apply equally to patients and controls.

Once sorted, every population was more than 95% pure. The entirety of the isolated RNA underwent reverse transcription, so expressed TCRB transcripts were sequenced. Naive, central memory and regulatory T cell samples yielded about 3.9 million reads on average. Profiling relied on immunoSEQ multiplex PCR, and the TCRdb table lists in-frame clones only, not all of them. This table holds about 620,000 clones, around a sixth found once. This clone was detected only a few times. Antigen specificity is unknown. The CDR3 has 14 amino acids. V was cut by 5 bases and J by 4 bases, with 17 bases left in between. Germline V gene sequence: CDR1 GTSNPN, CDR2 SVGIG (reference sequence).

The chain uses TRBV30 and TRBJ1-1; tentatively, D is TRBD1 (5 bases). This clonotype originated in a man aged 18 to 29 in good health. Sample: naive CD4+ T cells from blood. CDR3 protein: CAWGPGTSGTEAFF. The CDR3 DNA reads as TGTGCCTGGGGCCCCGGGACCTCGGGCACTGAAGCTTTCTTT.